The 10 T cell receptor beta chains below come from one sample, sequenced in a study of early stage breast cancer tumors. This table comes from immunoSEQ multiplex PCR, and its TCRdb copy is limited to in-frame clones, with some not included. The top ten hold roughly 7% of the sample, which has about 10,000 clones, over 60% seen once. The sequencing sample was made of breast tumor tissue. All receptors derive from a person in their fifties or sixties with breast cancer.

This clone was recorded a few times. This chain links TRBV5-1 with TRBJ1-2; maybe TRBD1 (6 bases). The CDR3 contains 14 residues. The V end was cut by 6 bases, the J end by 8 bases, with 20 bases between. CDR1 SGHRS and CDR2 YFSETQ come from the germline V gene. The DNA for the CDR3 is TGCGCCAGCAAACAGCAGGGGTTGCTAGGAGGCTACACCTTC. Its protein product is CASKQQGLLGGYTF.

This clone was picked up a small number of times. The gene calls are TRBV5-1 and TRBJ2-3; D may be TRBD1 or TRBD2 (5 bases each). In germline, CDR1 is SGHRS, CDR2 YFSETQ. Between the trimmed V and J ends, which lost 4 bases and 6 bases, there was a span of 24 bases. The CDR3 consists of 17 residues. The CDR3 bases are TGCGCCAGCAGCCCGGGCACCTTCAATGGGGGATCGGATACGCAGTATTTT. Its translation is CASSPGTFNGGSDTQYF.

This clone was counted a single time. CDR3: CASRTGTGSYEQYF. CDR3 sequence (DNA): TGCGCCAGCAGGACCGGGACAGGCTCCTACGAGCAGTACTTC. The chain has TRBV5-1 and TRBJ2-7, with 8 bases identical to TRBD1. V was clipped by 5 bases and J by 0 bases; unmatched bases: 4. Germline lookup yields CDR1 SGHRS and CDR2 YFSETQ. The CDR3 runs to 14 residues.

This clone counts as large (0.1 to 1%). The chain joins TRBV9 to TRBJ2-6, with no clear D. The length of the CDR3 is 14 residues. Germline values: CDR1 SGDLS, CDR2 YYNGEE. V was cut by 4 bases and J by 4 bases, with 9 bases left in between. The CDR3 region is CASSLTLGANVLTF. Here the CDR3 DNA reads TGTGCCAGCAGCCTCACCCTCGGGGCCAACGTCCTGACTTTC.

The rearrangement joins TRBV6-5 to TRBJ2-3; 9 nucleotides align to TRBD1. CDR1 and CDR2 (germline): MNHEY, SVGAGI. CDR3 size: 14 residues. The V and J ends lost 3 bases and 8 bases, in that order; junction bases with no gene match: 6. This chain's CDR3 is CASSYLRDRVTQYF. In DNA form, the CDR3 reads TGTGCCAGCAGTTATTTGCGGGACAGGGTTACGCAGTATTTT.

This chain uses TRBV10-3 with TRBJ1-2; TRBD1 agrees at 7 bases. The V and J ends lost 7 bases and 2 bases, in that order; junction bases with no gene match: 4. The CDR3 spans 13 residues. Germline-derived CDR1 and CDR2 are ENHRY and SYGVKD. The CDR3 loop reads CAINKGQNYGYTF. CDR3 nucleotides: TGTGCCATCAATAAGGGACAGAACTATGGCTACACCTTC.

The gene calls are TRBV6-4 and TRBJ2-1, with D unresolved. The CDR3 runs 11 residues. Trimming took 4 bases from V and 5 from J, leaving 3 bases between them. Germline V gene sequence: CDR1 MRHNA, CDR2 SNTAGT. The CDR3 DNA reads as TGTGCCAGCAGTGTAAACAATGAGCAGTTCTTC. Its protein product is CASSVNNEQFF.

This chain links TRBV7-9 with TRBJ2-4; D may match TRBD1 or TRBD2 (5 bases each). The V and J ends lost 5 bases and 2 bases respectively, with 13 bases between them. The CDR3 length is 15 residues. Per the germline V gene, CDR1 is SEHNR and CDR2 is FQNEAQ (reference sequence). The CDR3 loop is CASSRDGVSKNIQYF. As DNA, the CDR3 is TGTGCCAGCAGCCGGGACGGGGTGTCCAAAAACATTCAGTACTTC.

The genes are TRBV10-1 and TRBJ2-2; D remains unclear. The V end lost 4 bases, the J end lost 8 bases, and 14 bases lay between the germline ends. Germline CDR1 WNHNN, CDR2 SYGVQD (reference sequence). This CDR3 is 14 amino acids long. CDR3 loop: CASSGSETTGELFF. The DNA of the CDR3 is TGCGCCAGCAGTGGGTCGGAGACCACAGGGGAGCTGTTTTTT.

V usage is TRBV7-2 and J usage is TRBJ2-5; D not certain. Trimming removed 5 bases from V and 5 bases from J, with 9 bases in between. Germline values: CDR1 SGHTA, CDR2 FQGNSA. This CDR3 spans 12 amino acids. The CDR3 sequence: CASSRASETQYF. The CDR3 DNA reads as TGTGCCAGCAGCCGGGCCTCGGAGACCCAGTACTTC.